Listed below are T cell receptor beta chains from one sample, sequenced in a study of naive and memory T cell subsets. TCRdb processed the UMI-ligation and nested PCR reads anew with MiXCR; each CDR3 protein has one entry. The sample has approximately 21,000 distinct CDR3 sequences, roughly 9.6% seen once. The specimen sequenced was central memory CD8+ T cells from blood. These receptors originate from a human donor in good health. CDR3s include the opening cysteine and the closing phenylalanine or tryptophan. The D gene is left open where the match is weak. Only some rows state a clone size, as once, few, many or a class for expanded clones.

>-|many|TRBV7-9|14|TRBJ2-5
CATSPFDRPETQYF
TGTGCCACCTCGCCCTTCGACCGCCCGGAGACCCAGTACTTC
>TRBD1|many|TRBV7-2|19|TRBJ2-7
CASSPNTRRTGGAFYEQYF
TGTGCCAGCAGTCCGAACACCCGCCGAACAGGGGGCGCATTTTACGAGCAGTACTTC
>-|medium-sized|TRBV4-1|16|TRBJ1-2
CASSQPFQKANYGYTF
TGCGCCAGCAGCCAACCTTTTCAGAAAGCTAACTATGGCTACACCTTC
>TRBD1|-|TRBV6-1|15|TRBJ2-7
CASSILSRDRDEQYF
TGTGCCAGCAGTATCCTATCCCGGGACAGGGACGAGCAGTACTTC
>-|few|TRBV7-9|13|TRBJ1-4
CASSPESNEKLFF
TGTGCCAGCAGCCCGGAGTCTAATGAAAAACTGTTTTTT
>TRBD1|few|TRBV9|13|TRBJ2-7
CASSSGGKYEQYF
TGTGCCAGCAGCTCAGGGGGAAAGTACGAGCAGTACTTC
>-|few|TRBV3-1|15|TRBJ2-1
CASSQDLEDSNEQFF
TGTGCCAGCAGCCAAGATCTGGAGGACAGCAATGAGCAGTTCTTC
>-|-|TRBV29-1|15|TRBJ2-5
CSVEGGGPTEETQYF
TGCAGCGTTGAAGGCGGTGGACCAACTGAGGAGACCCAGTACTTC
>-|few|TRBV7-9|12|TRBJ2-3
CAQRIIADTQYF
TGTGCCCAGCGCATTATCGCAGATACGCAGTATTTT
>-|many|TRBV4-1|20|TRBJ2-3
CASSQDPLGGGWQSTDTQYF
TGCGCCAGCAGCCAAGATCCCCTAGGGGGGGGGTGGCAGTCAACAGATACGCAGTATTTT
>-|many|TRBV11-1|15|TRBJ2-7
CASSLVLDTPYEQYF
TGTGCCAGCAGCTTAGTCCTGGACACACCCTACGAGCAGTACTTC
>TRBD2|few|TRBV3-1|15|TRBJ2-1
CASSSGLAEYNEQFF
TGTGCCAGCAGCTCCGGACTAGCGGAGTACAATGAGCAGTTCTTC
>TRBD2|-|TRBV7-9|17|TRBJ2-1
CASSLPGLAGSYNEQFF
TGTGCCAGCAGCTTACCCGGACTAGCGGGTTCCTACAATGAGCAGTTCTTC
>-|many|TRBV27|15|TRBJ1-2
CASSPRQITNYGYTF
TGTGCCAGCAGTCCTCGACAGATAACTAACTATGGCTACACCTTC
>TRBD2|many|TRBV6-6|15|TRBJ2-1
CASSSSSGSKDEQFF
TGTGCCAGCAGTTCCTCTAGCGGGAGCAAAGATGAGCAGTTCTTC
>TRBD2|few|TRBV29-1|12|TRBJ2-5
CSVPSGGETQYF
TGCAGCGTTCCGTCGGGGGGAGAGACCCAGTACTTC
>TRBD2|many|TRBV20-1|16|TRBJ2-1
CSARTSGTSYIIEQFF
TGCAGTGCTAGAACATCCGGGACTAGCTACATCATTGAGCAGTTCTTC